Presented here are 32 T cell receptor beta chains from one specimen sequenced in a study of blood T cells in healthy people across ages. The use of a sample-barcoded 5' primer and a J-beta primer mix characterized a second PCR of about 7 to 12 cycles. In TCRdb, the 5' RACE reads were re-called with MiXCR into one record per CDR3 protein. The sample consists of about 1.6 million distinct CDR3 sequences, around 36% of them appearing once. The sample was blood. The source is a woman in her 30s in good health.

As DNA, the CDR3 is TGTGCCAGCACTAACACCATAGCGGGGGGGCTCGATGAGCAGTTCTTC. The encoded protein is CASTNTIAGGLDEQFF. This chain links TRBV6-1 with TRBJ2-1, with 11 nucleotides matching TRBD2. Germline CDR1 reads MNHNS; CDR2 reads SASEGT. The V gene end was trimmed by 7 bases and the J gene end by 8 bases; junction bases not matched to a gene: 13. There are 16 residues in the CDR3.

This clonotype was detected many times. The rearrangement links TRBV20-1 to TRBJ2-3, with 10 bases identical to TRBD2. Per germline, CDR1 DFQATT and CDR2 SNEGSKA (reference sequence). The CDR3 is 15 residues long. The V segment lost 4 bases and the J segment 2 bases; nucleotides outside the gene matches: 6. CDR3 sequence reads: CSATGLAEITDTQYF. CDR3 nucleotide sequence: TGCAGTGCTACCGGACTAGCGGAGATCACAGATACGCAGTATTTT.

This clonotype was observed a few times. The chain couples TRBV27 to TRBJ2-2; D may be TRBD2 (5 bases). The CDR3 runs 17 residues. CDR1 is MNHEY and CDR2 is SMNVEV in the germline V gene (reference sequence). V was shortened by 7 bases and J by 1 base, with 19 bases between the two germline ends. The CDR3 DNA sequence: TGTGCCAGCACACACTCTTCCGGGGAGAAGAACACCGGGGAGCTGTTTTTT. This translates into CASTHSSGEKNTGELFF.

This clonotype was detected only a few times. The J gene is TRBJ1-2, the V gene TRBV9; 7 bases match TRBD1. V lost 2 bases to trimming and J lost 5 bases; unmatched junction nucleotides: 9. Germline CDR1 and CDR2: SGDLS and YYNGEE. The CDR3 runs 15 residues. The CDR3 reads CASSVSGTVIYGYTF. In DNA form, the CDR3 reads TGTGCCAGCAGCGTTTCCGGGACAGTTATTTATGGCTACACCTTC.

The rearrangement uses TRBV20-1 and TRBJ2-3; no firm D call. The germline V and J ends were trimmed by 6 bases and 1 base, with 20 bases remaining between them. This CDR3 is built from 16 residues. Per the germline V gene, CDR1 is DFQATT and CDR2 is SNEGSKA (reference sequence). The CDR3 loop is CSASDFLTSGTDTQYF. For the CDR3, the DNA is TGCAGTGCGAGCGATTTCCTGACGTCCGGCACAGATACGCAGTATTTT.

This clonotype was seen a few times. The V gene is TRBV29-1, the J gene TRBJ1-1; D is possibly TRBD1 (6 bases). The CDR3 is made up of 13 amino acids. V was shortened by 6 bases and J by 1 base, with 12 bases between the two germline ends. CDR1 SQVTM and CDR2 ANQGSEA come from the germline V gene. CDR3 sequence (DNA): TGCAGCGTCCCGGGACACGCGAACACTGAAGCTTTCTTT. It encodes CSVPGHANTEAFF. The complete variable domain, with remaining parts taken from reference TRBV29-1 and TRBJ1-1, reads SAVISQKPSRDICQRGTSLTIQCQVDSQVTMMFWYRQQPGQSLTLIATANQGSEATYESGFVIDKFPISRPNLTFSTLTVSNMSPEDSSIYLCSVPGHANTEAFFGQGTRLTVV.

V gene TRBV12-3 or TRBV12-4 combines with J gene TRBJ2-1; TRBD2 matches 9 bases. The CDR3 totals 13 residues. V lost 5 bases, J lost 13 bases, and 9 bases stayed unmatched. The CDR3 loop reads CASSPPGLASQFF. The CDR3 coding sequence is TGTGCCAGCAGTCCCCCTGGACTAGCGTCCCAGTTCTTC.

This chain connects TRBV10-3 to TRBJ2-7; D is possibly TRBD1 (5 bases). Germline CDR1 is ENHRY and CDR2 is SYGVKD. Trimming took off 0 bases at V and 2 bases at J, with 11 bases between the two ends. CDR3 size: 15 residues. The CDR3 DNA reads as TGTGCCATCAGTGAGTCGCCTGACAGTCCCTACGAGCAGTACTTC. Its protein product is CAISESPDSPYEQYF.

The V gene is TRBV20-1, the J gene TRBJ2-1; possibly TRBD2 for D (6 bases). The CDR3 loop spans 14 amino acids. Trimming left V 1 base short and J 9 bases short, with 16 bases between. Germline V gives CDR1 DFQATT, CDR2 SNEGSKA (reference sequence). CDR3 residues: CSARVGSGKTEQFF. The CDR3 DNA reads TGCAGTGCTAGAGTAGGTAGCGGAAAGACTGAGCAGTTCTTC.

This clonotype was counted only a few times. The V call is TRBV5-6, the J call TRBJ1-4; D gene unclear. V dropped 0 bases and J dropped 3 bases, with 9 bases sitting between them. The CDR3 has 15 amino acids. Germline lookup yields CDR1 SGHDT and CDR2 YYEEEE. The CDR3 DNA reads as TGTGCCAGCAGCTTGGGCGGTACAGCTAATGAAAAACTGTTTTTT. Its translation: CASSLGGTANEKLFF.

This clonotype was seen more than once but under ten times. This chain uses TRBV11-2 with TRBJ2-7, with unresolved D. The J call may be mistaken, given a closer DNA end match to TRBJ2-5. CDR3 length: 12 amino acids. Germline loops: CDR1 SGHAT, CDR2 FQNNGV. CDR3 bases: TGTGCCAGCAGCCCCCAAGAGGTGACCCAGTACTTC. Its translation is CASSPQEVTQYF.

For the CDR3, the DNA is TGCGCCAGCAGCTCGACCGGGACAGAGAAAAACATTCAGTACTTC. It specifies CASSSTGTEKNIQYF. This chain uses TRBV5-1 with TRBJ2-4, with TRBD1 matching 7 bases. This CDR3 spans 15 amino acids. CDR1 and CDR2 (germline): SGHRS, YFSETQ. J lost 4 bases, V lost 3 bases, and 7 bases had no gene match.

The gene calls are TRBV2 and TRBJ2-7; 11 bases fit TRBD1. V lost 6 bases and J lost 5; bases outside the gene matches: 6. The length of the CDR3 is 14 residues. The V gene's germline CDR1 is SNHLY and CDR2 FYNNEI. CDR3: CASSAWTGGDEQYF. CDR3 bases: TGTGCCAGCAGCGCCTGGACAGGGGGCGACGAGCAGTACTTC. The complete variable domain, with remaining parts taken from reference TRBV2 and TRBJ2-7, reads EPEVTQTPSHQVTQMGQEVILRCVPISNHLYFYWYRQILGQKVEFLVSFYNNEISEKSEIFDDQFSVERPDGSNFTLKIRSTKLEDSAMYFCASSAWTGGDEQYFGPGTRLTVT.

This clonotype was picked up a small number of times. The chain combines TRBV20-1 with TRBJ1-5; D not certain. This CDR3 is 15 amino acids long. Trimming cost V 2 bases and J 0 bases, with 11 bases left between them. Looked up from germline, CDR1 is DFQATT and CDR2 is SNEGSKA (reference sequence). The CDR3 DNA follows: TGCAGTGCTAGATCGGGAACTCATAGCAATCAGCCCCAGCATTTT. Translating it yields CSARSGTHSNQPQHF.

This clonotype was seen a handful of times. The CDR3 DNA is TGTGCCAGCTCACCCGGGACAGGGTATCAAGAGACCCAGTACTTC. The encoded protein is CASSPGTGYQETQYF. The chain links TRBV18 to TRBJ2-5; 9 bases fit TRBD1. Trimming took 3 bases from V and 2 from J; bases not matched to a gene: 4. This CDR3 spans 15 amino acids. CDR1 KGHSH and CDR2 LQKENI come from the germline V gene.

The chain is built from TRBV6-1 and TRBJ2-7; no firm D call. TRBJ2-5 matches the DNA end more closely, so the J call is doubtful. The CDR3 runs 12 residues. Germline CDR1 reads MNHNS; CDR2 reads SASEGT. CDR3 in amino acids: CASTIFKETQYF. Here the CDR3 DNA reads TGTGCCAGCACCATATTCAAAGAGACCCAGTACTTC.

V and J are TRBV28 and TRBJ2-1, with unresolved D. Trimming took off 2 bases at V and 7 bases at J, with 9 bases between the two ends. There are 13 residues in the CDR3. Germline V lookup: CDR1 MDHEN, CDR2 SYDVKM. In DNA form, the CDR3 reads TGTGCCAGCAGTTTAGGGCAACAAAATGAGCAGTTCTTC. Translating gives CASSLGQQNEQFF.

This clonotype was detected only a few times. The chain is built from TRBV7-6 and TRBJ1-1, with D possibly TRBD1 on 5 matching bases. The CDR3 is 16 amino acids. The V and J ends lost 1 base and 5 bases respectively, with 17 bases between them. Germline V gives CDR1 SGHVS, CDR2 FNYEAQ. The CDR3 coding sequence is TGTGCCAGCAGCTTAGGAGGGGCAAACCAACGAACTGAAGCTTTCTTT. Protein product: CASSLGGANQRTEAFF.

The chain links TRBV28 to TRBJ1-2, with D unclear. The length of the CDR3 is 13 residues. The V end was cut by 5 bases, the J end by 8 bases, with 15 bases between. The germline CDR1 and CDR2 sequences are MDHEN and SYDVKM. The CDR3 region has the DNA TGTGCCAGCAGTCCCGTGGTTCTGGGAGGCTACACCTTC. As protein: CASSPVVLGGYTF.

The table lists this clonotype with a count of one. Sequence at one end of the junction differs from germline and may be a read error. The rearrangement joins TRBV5-1 to TRBJ1-5; a possible D gene is TRBD1 (6 bases). Per the germline V gene, CDR1 is SGHRS and CDR2 is YFSETQ. The CDR3 is 16 amino acids. The CDR3 coding sequence is TGCGCCAGCAGCCCCCCCCACAGGGACCTCCTTCAGTCCCAGCATTTT. Its protein is CASSPPHRDLLQSQHF.

Of note for this clonotype: The conserved final phenylalanine or tryptophan is absent from the CDR3, which likely points to a read error. The chain employs TRBV20-1 and TRBJ1-4; possibly TRBD1 for D (5 bases). The CDR3 length is 13 residues. The germline CDR1 and CDR2 sequences are DFQATT and SNEGSKA (reference sequence). Trimming pared 6 bases from V and 5 bases from J, leaving 13 bases between. In nucleotides, the CDR3 is TGCAGTGCCGGGACCAATTCAAATGAAAAACTGTTTTTG. It codes for CSAGTNSNEKLFL.

V and J are TRBV4-1 and TRBJ2-2; 10 bases match TRBD2. Germline lookup yields CDR1 MGHRA and CDR2 YSYEKL. This CDR3 is built from 19 residues. J lost 5 bases, V lost 0 bases, and 12 bases had no gene match. The CDR3 loop reads CASSQEAPAGGLWTGELFF. The CDR3, as DNA: TGCGCCAGCAGCCAAGAGGCGCCAGCGGGAGGGCTCTGGACCGGGGAGCTGTTTTTT.

The rearrangement links TRBV15 to TRBJ2-5; D gene ambiguous. Germline CDR1 is LNHNV and CDR2 is YYDKDF (reference sequence). The CDR3 has 15 amino acids. The V end was cut by 0 bases, the J end by 1 base, with 9 bases between. The CDR3 spells CATSRDGSSQETQYF. The CDR3, as DNA: TGTGCCACCAGCAGAGATGGTTCATCCCAAGAGACCCAGTACTTC.

This clonotype has only a few counts. One base away lies a much larger clone, so this may be a sequencing read error. The chain recombines TRBV29-1 with TRBJ2-5; D perhaps matches TRBD2 (6 bases). The DNA end is more similar to TRBJ2-1, so the J call may be wrong. Germline CDR1 SQVTM, CDR2 ANQGSEA. The CDR3 consists of 13 residues. This CDR3 is CSIAPGGMETQFF. For the CDR3, the DNA is TGCAGCATCGCCCCGGGCGGGATGGAGACCCAGTTCTTC.

The rearrangement links TRBV6-2 or TRBV6-3 to TRBJ2-7; D ambiguous. The germline gives CDR1 MNHEY, CDR2 SVGEGT. The CDR3 totals 10 residues. V lost 10 bases and J 7 bases, leaving 11 bases between the germline ends. The CDR3 nucleotides are TGTGCCACCTCGGACGGAGAGCAGTACTTC. Protein: CATSDGEQYF.

With respect to this clonotype: A much larger clone differs from this one at a single base, so this may be a read error. The V call is TRBV29-1, the J call TRBJ2-7, with D possibly TRBD1 on 6 matching bases. V was pared by 4 bases and J by 2 bases, with 12 bases between. Per the germline V gene, CDR1 is SQVTM and CDR2 is ANQGSEA. This CDR3 region has 13 residues. CDR3 DNA sequence: TGCAGCGTTGCATCGCCAGGGGCCTACGAGCAGTACTTC. It translates to CSVASPGAYEQYF.

A few counts support this clonotype. V and J are TRBV15 and TRBJ2-3; 7 bases line up with TRBD2. CDR3 length: 14 amino acids. Trimming at V came to 6 bases and at J to 2 bases, leaving 5 bases not matched to a gene. CDR1 is LNHNV and CDR2 is YYDKDF in the germline V gene (reference sequence). Here the CDR3 DNA reads TGTGCCACCAGGGGCGGGGGTTCCACAGATACGCAGTATTTT. Amino acids: CATRGGGSTDTQYF. The complete variable domain, with remaining parts taken from reference TRBV15 and TRBJ2-3, reads DAMVIQNPRYQVTQFGKPVTLSCSQTLNHNVMYWYQQKSSQAPKLLFHYYDKDFNNEADTPDNFQSRRPNTSFCFLDIRSPGLGDTAMYLCATRGGGSTDTQYFGPGTRLTVL.

This clonotype showed up many times. The DNA for the CDR3 is TGCGCCAGCAGCCAAGGAGGTTGGGATACGCAGTATTTT. Its protein product is CASSQGGWDTQYF. This chain links TRBV4-1 with TRBJ2-3, with D unresolved. This CDR3 is 13 amino acids long. V was cut by 1 base and J by 6 bases, with 8 bases left in between. Germline V gives CDR1 MGHRA, CDR2 YSYEKL.

The gene calls are TRBV29-1 and TRBJ2-4; 8 positions agree with TRBD2. J gave up 6 bases and V 5 bases, and 9 bases lay outside the gene matches. This CDR3 region has 14 residues. Germline CDR1 and CDR2: SQVTM and ANQGSEA. Written as DNA, the CDR3 is TGCAGCGTTCGGCCGAGCGGGAGTGCAAACATTCAGTACTTC. Translation: CSVRPSGSANIQYF.

This clonotype was found many times. The rearrangement links TRBV20-1 to TRBJ2-5; 11 bases line up with TRBD2. The CDR3 has 16 amino acids. With 1 base clipped from V and 5 bases from J, the junction kept 9 bases outside the gene matches. Germline lookup yields CDR1 DFQATT and CDR2 SNEGSKA (reference sequence). The CDR3 DNA is TGCAGTGCTAGAGGGCTAGCGGGAGGTGGTTGGGAGACCCAGTACTTC. Translating gives CSARGLAGGGWETQYF.

This clonotype has only a few counts. The chain recombines TRBV5-6 with TRBJ2-7, with a possible D match to TRBD1 (5 bases). The CDR3 covers 14 residues. V shed 1 base and J shed 5 bases, with 13 bases lying between them. Germline values: CDR1 SGHDT, CDR2 YYEEEE. CDR3 sequence (DNA): TGTGCCAGCAGCTTGAGGGGAACCCTTAACGAGCAGTACTTC. As protein: CASSLRGTLNEQYF.

The V call is TRBV9, the J call TRBJ2-3; weak D call: TRBD2 (6 bases). Germline V gene data show CDR1 as SGDLS and CDR2 as YYNGEE. CDR3 length: 16 residues. Trimming removed 0 bases from V and 6 bases from J, with 17 bases in between. The CDR3 protein is CASSVAVGDSADTQYF. The CDR3 DNA is TGTGCCAGCAGCGTAGCAGTCGGGGACTCCGCGGATACGCAGTATTTT.